These 21 T cell receptor beta chains originate from one sample sequenced in a study of beta chain features in type 1 diabetes (dated by TCRdb to about 2018). Points the paper makes about the study in general: In all four CD4+ subsets, TCRB CDR3 length was moderately but significantly shorter in type 1 diabetes patients.

The antigens for these receptors are not known. Libraries were made using the immunoSEQ multiplex PCR assay. The High Capacity cDNA Reverse Transcription Kit was used to reverse transcribe all of the isolated RNA, meaning that expressed TCRB transcripts were what got sequenced. TCRdb stores this immuneACCESS table with in-frame sequences only. Part of the clones is absent; in the studies checked, under half of the shortfall reflects unresolved V genes, and no reason is known for the rest. This sample gives some 660,000 clones in total; around an eighth of them show up just once. Nearly 0.04% of the sample is in the top ten clones. The specimen was naive CD4+ T cells from blood. Taken with the paper, the label for cell subset or site translates to: true naive CD4+ T cells. These receptors were collected from a man between 18 and 35 years old with type 1 diabetes.

This clone has a handful of counts. The chain links TRBV5-1 to TRBJ2-1; TRBD2 aligns across 7 bases. The CDR3 covers 16 residues. CDR1 is SGHRS, CDR2 YFSETQ, per germline. The ends lost 4 bases at V and 1 base at J; junction bases unmatched: 8. CDR3 in DNA: TGCGCCAGCAGCCCCCGTCTAGCGGCTTCCTACAATGAGCAGTTCTTC. Its protein product is CASSPRLAASYNEQFF.

This clone was seen more than once but under ten times. The J gene is TRBJ2-7, the V gene TRBV30, with D possibly matching TRBD1 (6 bases). This CDR3 is 12 amino acids long. Germline loops: CDR1 GTSNPN, CDR2 SVGIG (reference sequence). The germline V and J ends were trimmed by 5 bases and 6 bases, with 14 bases remaining between them. CDR3 DNA sequence: TGTGCCTGGCGGCCTACAGGGACCGAGCAGTACTTC. Encoded protein: CAWRPTGTEQYF.

A few counts support this clone. The V call is TRBV6-5, the J call TRBJ2-2; D not resolved. From germline, CDR1 is MNHEY and CDR2 SVGAGI. V was clipped by 2 bases and J by 6 bases, with 7 bases between them. The CDR3 covers 13 residues. CDR3: CASSYAPSGELFF. In DNA, the CDR3 is TGTGCCAGCAGTTACGCTCCTTCCGGGGAGCTGTTTTTT.

This clone occurred a few times. This sequence joins TRBV7-2 and TRBJ1-5; TRBD1 matches 9 bases. Trimming removed 3 bases from V and 7 bases from J; junction bases left unmatched: 13. The CDR3 totals 17 residues. Germline loops: CDR1 SGHTA, CDR2 FQGNSA. CDR3 in amino acids: CASSFSGQGSVGQPQHF. CDR3 nucleotide sequence: TGTGCCAGCAGCTTTTCGGGACAGGGTAGTGTCGGACAGCCCCAGCATTTT.

This chain links TRBV4-3 with TRBJ2-2; maybe TRBD1 (6 bases). V was trimmed by 6 bases and J by 6 bases, leaving 11 bases between them. Germline assignment: CDR1 LGHNA and CDR2 YSLEER. The CDR3 is 13 amino acids. The CDR3 region has the DNA TGCGCCAGCAGTATCCCAGGGGCCGGGGAGCTGTTTTTT. It encodes CASSIPGAGELFF.

The chain has TRBV7-9 and TRBJ2-3, with D hard to call. The germline gives CDR1 SEHNR, CDR2 FQNEAQ (reference sequence). V was pared by 5 bases and J by 2 bases, with 8 bases between. The CDR3 is 13 amino acids. The CDR3 is CASSTEPTDTQYF. The CDR3 nucleotides read TGTGCCAGCAGCACGGAGCCCACAGATACGCAGTATTTT.

The chain has TRBV11-2 and TRBJ2-3; 9 nucleotides match TRBD1. Germline V lookup: CDR1 SGHAT, CDR2 FQNNGV. V shed 0 bases, J shed 9 bases, and the junction held 1 base outside the gene matches. The CDR3 runs to 13 residues. The CDR3 sequence is CASSLEGTGTQYF. The CDR3 DNA is TGTGCCAGCAGCTTAGAAGGGACAGGGACGCAGTATTTT.

The rearrangement links TRBV7-8 to TRBJ2-1; 10 nucleotides agree with TRBD2. The germline CDR1 and CDR2 sequences are SGHVS and FQNEAQ. Trimming at V came to 1 base and at J to 4 bases, leaving 4 bases not matched to a gene. The CDR3 totals 16 residues. The CDR3 sequence is CASSLVWTSGYNEQFF. The DNA for the CDR3 is TGTGCCAGCAGCTTAGTCTGGACTAGCGGTTACAATGAGCAGTTCTTC.

V and J are TRBV6-6 and TRBJ2-7; 8 bases agree with TRBD1. The V and J ends lost 8 bases and 0 bases, in that order; junction bases with no gene match: 3. This CDR3 is built from 13 residues. The germline V gene has CDR1 MNHNY and CDR2 SVGAGI (reference sequence). The CDR3 DNA is TGTGCCAGCCGACAGGGGACCTCCTACGAGCAGTACTTC. Translation gives CASRQGTSYEQYF.

This chain connects TRBV19 to TRBJ2-2, with 10 positions matching TRBD2. The trim removed 7 bases at V and 1 base at J, leaving 6 bases unmatched. The CDR3 is 16 amino acids. Germline CDR1 is LNHDA and CDR2 is SQIVND (reference sequence). The DNA for the CDR3 is TGTGCCAGTACTATTAGGACTAGCGGGAACACCGGGGAGCTGTTTTTT. It yields the protein CASTIRTSGNTGELFF.

V is TRBV6-5 and J is TRBJ2-7; 12 nucleotides match TRBD2. Germline lookup yields CDR1 MNHEY and CDR2 SVGAGI. The V and J ends lost 6 bases and 2 bases, in that order; junction bases with no gene match: 2. This CDR3 spans 14 amino acids. CDR3 DNA: TGTGCCAGCAGAGGACTAGCGGGAACCTACGAGCAGTACTTC. Its translation: CASRGLAGTYEQYF.

This clone appeared a few times. The chain links TRBV2 to TRBJ1-2; 9 nucleotides align to TRBD1. The CDR3 totals 14 residues. Germline V lookup: CDR1 SNHLY, CDR2 FYNNEI. Trimming took 6 bases from V and 4 from J; bases not matched to a gene: 6. The DNA of the CDR3 is TGTGCCAGCAGCCGGGACAGGGAAGCCTATGGCTACACCTTC. This codes for CASSRDREAYGYTF.

The chain links TRBV27 to TRBJ2-7, with 8 bases that match TRBD1. The CDR3 is 14 amino acids. Germline trimming cut 6 bases from V and 3 bases from J; bases unmatched to any gene: 7. CDR1 is MNHEY and CDR2 is SMNVEV in the germline V gene (reference sequence). The CDR3 sequence is CASRPTGGSYEQYF. The CDR3 DNA reads as TGTGCCAGCAGGCCCACAGGGGGGAGCTACGAGCAGTACTTC.

This clone was found a few times. J is TRBJ1-2 and V is TRBV21-1. TRBV21-1 is shown as a pseudogene. The CDR3 sequence is 13 residues long. The CDR3 reads CASSKAPRYGYTF. The CDR3 DNA follows: TGTGCCAGCAGCAAAGCTCCGCGGTATGGCTACACCTTC.

The chain has TRBV6-5 and TRBJ2-7, with 7 bases lining up with TRBD1. Germline V gene data show CDR1 as MNHEY and CDR2 as SVGAGI. This CDR3 region has 14 residues. The V and J ends lost 4 bases and 2 bases, in that order; junction bases with no gene match: 5. CDR3 in amino acids: CASSSTTGAYEQYF. CDR3 bases: TGTGCCAGCAGTTCTACCACAGGGGCCTACGAGCAGTACTTC.

This chain joins TRBV6-1 and TRBJ2-5; D might be TRBD2 (6 bases). Germline V gene lookup returns CDR1 MNHNS and CDR2 SASEGT. This CDR3 spans 13 amino acids. The ends were cut back, 7 bases at V and 4 bases at J, with 13 bases in the middle. CDR3 nucleotide sequence: TGTGCCAGCAAACTCGCGGGAATAGAGACCCAGTACTTC. Translated, it gives CASKLAGIETQYF.

This clone was detected only a few times. This chain uses TRBV28 with TRBJ1-5; 7 bases line up with TRBD1. There are 18 residues in the CDR3. CDR1 is MDHEN, CDR2 SYDVKM, per germline. The junction had 12 bases not matched to a gene; V was cut back by 4 bases and J by 0 bases. This CDR3 is CASSSPTDRLYSNQPQHF. CDR3 bases: TGTGCCAGCAGTTCACCGACGGACAGGCTGTATAGCAATCAGCCCCAGCATTTT.

This clone showed up just a few times. CDR3 loop: CASSPPGAGIYEQYF. DNA of the CDR3: TGTGCCAGCAGTCCCCCTGGGGCGGGGATATACGAGCAGTACTTC. V and J are TRBV28 and TRBJ2-7; tentatively, D is TRBD2 (6 bases). With 5 bases removed from V and 4 bases from J, the gap between germline ends came to 18 bases. This CDR3 spans 15 amino acids. Looked up from germline, CDR1 is MDHEN and CDR2 is SYDVKM. The full variable domain, rest sourced from reference TRBV28 and TRBJ2-7, is DVKVTQSSRYLVKRTGEKVFLECVQDMDHENMFWYRQDPGLGLRLIYFSYDVKMKEKGDIPEGYSVSREKKERFSLILESASTNQTSMYLCASSPPGAGIYEQYFGPGTRLTVT.

The chain links TRBV7-9 to TRBJ1-2, with no clear D. V lost 1 base and J 4 bases, leaving 10 bases between the germline ends. This CDR3 is 14 amino acids long. Germline-derived CDR1 and CDR2 are SEHNR and FQNEAQ (reference sequence). The CDR3 reads CASSLGGMRYGYTF. CDR3 sequence (DNA): TGTGCCAGCAGCTTAGGGGGAATGCGCTATGGCTACACCTTC.

This chain links TRBV5-4 with TRBJ1-2; perhaps TRBD1 as D (6 bases). Per the germline V gene, CDR1 is SGHNT and CDR2 is YYREEE (reference sequence). The CDR3 totals 14 residues. V lost 4 bases to trimming and J lost 3 bases, with 13 bases between them. CDR3 nucleotides: TGTGCCAGCAGCGTAGGGGGGACCTACTATGGCTACACCTTC. Its translation is CASSVGGTYYGYTF.

The table lists this clone with a few counts. This chain joins TRBV4-2 and TRBJ2-6; maybe TRBD1 (6 bases). Per the germline V gene, CDR1 is LGHNA and CDR2 is YNFKEQ. V gave up 1 base and J gave up 2 bases, with 24 bases separating them. The CDR3 is made up of 21 amino acids. Here the CDR3 DNA reads TGTGCCAGCAGCCAAGCTAACAGGGCCGGTTTCAAATGGGCTGGGGCCAACGTCCTGACTTTC. This encodes CASSQANRAGFKWAGANVLTF.